These 10 T cell receptor beta chains were sequenced from one sample in a study of CD8 T cells in Susac syndrome. RNA in amounts of roughly 0.5 to 1 ug was reverse transcribed with random hexamers. MiXCR, applied by TCRdb to the immunoSEQ multiplex PCR reads, yields one record per CDR3 protein. The table has 150,000 to 200,000 distinct CDR3 sequences, about 94% seen once. The material sequenced was CD4+ T cells from PBMCs. The receptors here all came from a human donor in good health.

V gene TRBV11-3 combines with J gene TRBJ2-6; D tentatively fits TRBD1 or TRBD2 (5 bases each). Germline CDR1 and CDR2: SGHNT and YENEEA. The CDR3 has 15 residues. V was trimmed by 5 bases and J by 2 bases, leaving 10 bases between them. CDR3 sequence reads: CASSGQGAGANVLTF. CDR3 sequence (DNA): TGTGCCAGCAGCGGGCAGGGAGCTGGGGCCAACGTCCTGACTTTC.

This chain links TRBV5-1 with TRBJ2-6; no definite D call. The CDR3 extends over 16 amino acids. Germline V gene sequence: CDR1 SGHRS, CDR2 YFSETQ. V lost 1 base, J lost 0 bases, and 8 bases lay in between. The CDR3 is CASSLTHISGANVLTF. The CDR3 bases are TGCGCCAGCAGCTTGACCCATATCTCTGGGGCCAACGTCCTGACTTTC.

The chain is built from TRBV18 and TRBJ2-7; no definite D call. CDR1 is KGHSH and CDR2 is LQKENI in the germline V gene. The CDR3 contains 14 residues. Trimming took off 2 bases at V and 1 base at J, with 9 bases between the two ends. CDR3 DNA sequence: TGTGCCAGCTCACCAGGGTTCACTTCCTACGAGCAGTACTTC. It codes for CASSPGFTSYEQYF.

This clonotype was counted a single time. The chain joins TRBV15 to TRBJ2-1, with D uncertain. The CDR3 has 14 residues. Germline V gives CDR1 LNHNV, CDR2 YYDKDF (reference sequence). Trimming took off 0 bases at V and 0 bases at J, with 3 bases between the two ends. For the CDR3, the DNA is TGTGCCACCAGCAGAGAAATCTCCTACAATGAGCAGTTCTTC. This encodes CATSREISYNEQFF.

The rearrangement joins TRBV9 to TRBJ1-1; TRBD1 is a possible D gene (5 bases). The germline V gene encodes CDR1 SGDLS and CDR2 YYNGEE. The CDR3 is 16 amino acids. The ends were cut back, 0 bases at V and 1 base at J, with 13 bases in the middle. In nucleotides, the CDR3 is TGTGCCAGCAGCGTAGCCATGGGACTGGAGAACACTGAAGCTTTCTTT. Residues: CASSVAMGLENTEAFF.

This clonotype was counted a single time. The chain is built from TRBV6-5 and TRBJ2-5; TRBD2 matches at 10 bases. The germline V gene encodes CDR1 MNHEY and CDR2 SVGAGI. The CDR3 sequence is 15 residues long. J was trimmed by 1 base and V by 2 bases; bases with no gene match: 1. In DNA, the CDR3 is TGTGCCAGCAGTTACGCTAGCGGGGGCCAAGAGACCCAGTACTTC. It yields the protein CASSYASGGQETQYF.

The rearrangement joins TRBV6-6 to TRBJ2-7, with 11 bases fitting TRBD2. The junction had 3 bases not matched to a gene; V was cut back by 10 bases and J by 7 bases. The germline gives CDR1 MNHNY, CDR2 SVGAGI (reference sequence). The CDR3 spans 11 residues. The CDR3 reads CATGLAGEQYF. DNA of the CDR3: TGTGCCACCGGACTAGCGGGTGAGCAGTACTTC.

The count of this clonotype is one. The CDR3 protein is CATSDLTQETQYF. The CDR3 nucleotides are TGTGCCACCAGTGATTTGACGCAAGAGACCCAGTACTTC. This sequence joins TRBV24-1 and TRBJ2-5; D unresolved. Germline V gene data show CDR1 as KGHDR and CDR2 as SFDVKD. This CDR3 contains 13 residues. Trimming cost V 0 bases and J 2 bases, with 3 bases left between them.

A single count supports this clonotype. J is TRBJ2-3 and V is TRBV20-1; no firm D call. Germline V gives CDR1 DFQATT, CDR2 SNEGSKA (reference sequence). The CDR3 extends over 12 amino acids. The germline V and J ends were trimmed by 1 base and 5 bases, with 7 bases remaining between them. CDR3 protein: CSARGTLDTQYF. CDR3 DNA: TGCAGTGCTAGAGGGACCCTAGATACGCAGTATTTT.

This clonotype appeared once. The chain has TRBV6-1 and TRBJ1-2, with 8 bases fitting TRBD1. CDR1 is MNHNS, CDR2 SASEGT, per germline. CDR3 length: 14 residues. V lost 3 bases and J lost 5; bases outside the gene matches: 5. The CDR3 bases are TGTGCCAGCAGTGACGCGGACAGGGTTTATGGCTACACCTTC. This gives the protein CASSDADRVYGYTF.